The next 10 T cell receptor beta chains were all read from a single sample in a study of T cells after yellow fever vaccination. TCRdb re-called the 5' RACE reads with MiXCR, one entry per CDR3 protein. The repertoire includes just under 600,000 distinct CDR3 sequences, about 13% of them detected once, and about 14% sits in the top ten. The sample was PBMCs, taken on the day of the yellow fever booster vaccination. These TCRs come from a young man who received the YFV17D yellow fever vaccine.

This clonotype was seen a few times. The V and J genes are TRBV6-2 or TRBV6-3 and TRBJ2-1, with 7 bases identical to TRBD2. This CDR3 has 11 amino acids. Germline values: CDR1 MNHEY, CDR2 SVGEGT. Trimming took 2 bases from V and 14 from J; bases not matched to a gene: 3. This chain's CDR3 is CASSYLLAEFF. In DNA form, the CDR3 reads TGTGCCAGCAGTTACCTGCTAGCGGAGTTCTTC.

The chain has TRBV5-6 and TRBJ2-7, with D perhaps matching TRBD2 (6 bases). The CDR3 runs to 14 residues. The V gene's germline CDR1 is SGHDT and CDR2 YYEEEE. V was clipped by 4 bases and J by 1 base, with 12 bases between them. CDR3: CASSHRRGSYEQYF. The DNA for the CDR3 is TGTGCCAGCAGCCACCGGCGGGGATCCTACGAGCAGTACTTC. Complete variable domain (other parts from reference TRBV5-6 and TRBJ2-7): DAGVTQSPTHLIKTRGQQVTLRCSPKSGHDTVSWYQQALGQGPQFIFQYYEEEERQRGNFPDRFSGHQFPNYSSELNVNALLLGDSALYLCASSHRRGSYEQYFGPGTRLTVT.

This clonotype was counted between two and nine times. The chain links TRBV29-1 to TRBJ2-5; 11 nucleotides align to TRBD2. The CDR3 is made up of 14 amino acids. The germline V gene encodes CDR1 SQVTM and CDR2 ANQGSEA. The CDR3 protein is CSTSGSHHEETQYF. The DNA of the CDR3 is TGCAGTACTAGCGGGAGTCATCACGAGGAGACCCAGTACTTC.

The J gene is TRBJ2-2, the V gene TRBV12-3 or TRBV12-4; D might be TRBD1 or TRBD2, each matching 6 bases. V was trimmed by 7 bases and J by 1 base, leaving 13 bases between them. The length of the CDR3 is 15 residues. CDR3 nucleotides: TGTGCCAGCAAAAGGGGGGCTGTGAACACCGGGGAGCTGTTTTTT. Its protein product is CASKRGAVNTGELFF.

Many counts were recorded for this clonotype. The rearrangement links TRBV12-3 or TRBV12-4 to TRBJ2-7; TRBD2 might be the D (7 bases). This CDR3 has 13 residues. V was pared by 11 bases and J by 1 base, with 15 bases between. The CDR3: CAASRGASYEQYF. The CDR3 DNA reads as TGTGCCGCCTCCCGGGGGGCTTCCTACGAGCAGTACTTC.

This clonotype occurred a few times. This rearrangement joins TRBV27 to TRBJ2-3; D possibly matches TRBD1 or TRBD2 (5 bases each). Germline CDR1 MNHEY, CDR2 SMNVEV (reference sequence). There are 15 residues in the CDR3. Trimming removed 6 bases from V and 2 bases from J, with 15 bases in between. The CDR3 protein is CASSQPGTVTDTQYF. The CDR3 DNA follows: TGTGCCAGCAGCCAACCCGGGACGGTCACAGATACGCAGTATTTT.

This rearrangement joins TRBV2 to TRBJ2-5; D possibly corresponds to TRBD1 (7 bases). This CDR3 contains 14 residues. V lost 1 base, J lost 4 bases, and 10 bases lay in between. Germline CDR1 and CDR2: SNHLY and FYNNEI. The CDR3 sequence: CASSEGQGGETQYF. CDR3 in DNA: TGTGCCAGCAGTGAAGGACAGGGAGGAGAGACCCAGTACTTC.

This clonotype was observed a few times. The V gene is TRBV13, the J gene TRBJ2-2; the match to TRBD1 covers 9 bases. This CDR3 has 15 residues. J was trimmed by 5 bases and V by 6 bases; bases with no gene match: 7. Germline V gene data show CDR1 as PRHDT and CDR2 as FYEKMQ (reference sequence). The CDR3 nucleotides are TGTGCCAGCAGTACCCACAGGGGGCGGACCGGGGAGCTGTTTTTT. Translating gives CASSTHRGRTGELFF.

This clonotype was detected only a few times. The chain has TRBV19 and TRBJ2-7; 8 bases are a match to TRBD1. Germline lookup yields CDR1 LNHDA and CDR2 SQIVND (reference sequence). The CDR3 runs to 15 residues. J lost 2 bases, V lost 5 bases, and 8 bases had no gene match. CDR3 protein: CASSVSGGQAYEQYF. DNA of the CDR3: TGTGCCAGTAGTGTCTCCGGGGGACAGGCCTACGAGCAGTACTTC.

The gene calls are TRBV7-2 and TRBJ2-3, with TRBD2 matching over 8 bases. Germline V lookup: CDR1 SGHTA, CDR2 FQGNSA. The CDR3 loop spans 19 amino acids. V was clipped by 0 bases and J by 0 bases; unmatched bases: 11. This CDR3 is CASSLAYPTSAHSTDTQYF. DNA of the CDR3: TGTGCCAGCAGCTTAGCGTACCCGACTAGCGCTCATAGCACAGATACGCAGTATTTT. Together with reference TRBV7-2 and TRBJ2-3, the CDR3 gives the full variable domain: GAGVSQSPSNKVTEKGKDVELRCDPISGHTALYWYRQSLGQGLEFLIYFQGNSAPDKSGLPSDRFSAERTGGSVSTLTIQRTQQEDSAVYLCASSLAYPTSAHSTDTQYFGPGTRLTVL.